Each of the 21 T cell receptor beta chains below was sequenced from the same sample in a study of identical twins. TCRdb reanalysed the 5' RACE reads using MiXCR and keeps one entry per CDR3 protein. Of hundreds of thousands of distinct CDR3 sequences listed, roughly 7.2% are singletons. This sample was shared with a second study, whose subject was yellow fever vaccine responses in identical twins.

Sequencing used PBMCs. These receptors originate from a woman aged 18-30 years in good health.

The chain couples TRBV6-1 to TRBJ2-1; 10 nucleotides align to TRBD2. Germline assignment: CDR1 MNHNS and CDR2 SASEGT. Trimming cost V 6 bases and J 4 bases; bases outside gene matches: 15. The CDR3 consists of 18 residues. The CDR3 sequence is CASSVVGSLAGVYNEQFF. The CDR3 DNA is TGTGCCAGCAGCGTCGTAGGGTCCCTAGCGGGAGTGTACAATGAGCAGTTCTTC.

The V call is TRBV7-6, the J call TRBJ2-1; 9 bases are a match to TRBD2. This CDR3 contains 15 residues. Germline lookup yields CDR1 SGHVS and CDR2 FNYEAQ. The junction had 9 bases not matched to a gene; V was cut back by 6 bases and J by 6 bases. The CDR3 bases are TGTGCCAGCAGTCCCGCGGGGGGGCCTGCCAATGAGCAGTTCTTC. It codes for CASSPAGGPANEQFF.

This clonotype came up a few times. The chain has TRBV20-1 and TRBJ2-1; 8 bases map to TRBD2. The CDR3 has 14 residues. Per germline, CDR1 DFQATT and CDR2 SNEGSKA (reference sequence). The V gene end was trimmed by 8 bases and the J gene end by 5 bases; junction bases not matched to a gene: 11. The CDR3 DNA is TGCAGTTCCCTCAAAGCGGGAGTTGACAATGAGCAGTTCTTC. Translating it yields CSSLKAGVDNEQFF.

The J gene is TRBJ2-5, the V gene TRBV13; D might be TRBD1 or TRBD2, each matching 7 bases. Germline loops: CDR1 PRHDT, CDR2 FYEKMQ (reference sequence). CDR3 size: 16 residues. The V gene lost 5 bases and the J gene lost 4 bases, with 20 bases spanning the gap. The CDR3 DNA sequence: TGTGCCAGCAGCCGAACCGGAGGGGGCGGGGGAGAGACCCAGTACTTC. Protein: CASSRTGGGGGETQYF.

This clonotype was seen ten or more times. This rearrangement joins TRBV3-1 to TRBJ1-2; D call uncertain. CDR1 is LGHDT and CDR2 is YNNKEL in the germline V gene (reference sequence). CDR3 length: 16 residues. Trimming took off 5 bases at V and 4 bases at J, with 20 bases between the two ends. The CDR3 here is CASSGRDRALGYGYTF. The CDR3 DNA reads as TGTGCCAGCAGCGGGCGTGATCGCGCTCTTGGCTATGGCTACACCTTC.

In nucleotides, the CDR3 is TGCGCCAGCAGTGCTGGCGGGGGGTCTACGGATACGCAGTATTTT. This codes for CASSAGGGSTDTQYF. V usage is TRBV10-1 and J usage is TRBJ2-3, with 8 positions matching TRBD2. CDR1 is WNHNN, CDR2 SYGVQD, per germline (reference sequence). Germline trimming cut 4 bases from V and 6 bases from J; bases unmatched to any gene: 9. CDR3 length: 15 amino acids.

Turning to this clonotype: A much larger clone lies one base from this, so it may be a read error. The rearrangement joins TRBV5-1 to TRBJ2-2, with D unresolved. Between the trimmed V and J ends, which lost 1 base and 1 base, there was a span of 2 bases. The CDR3 has 13 amino acids. Germline V lookup: CDR1 SGHRS, CDR2 YFSETQ. Written as DNA, the CDR3 is TGCGCCAGCAGCTTGATGAACACCGGGGAGCTGTTTTTT. It codes for CASSLMNTGELFF.

This clonotype was found many times. The V and J genes are TRBV7-7 and TRBJ2-3, with 10 positions matching TRBD2. The CDR3 loop spans 15 amino acids. V shed 4 bases and J 0 bases; nucleotides not matched to a gene: 1. Germline V CDR1 and CDR2: SSHAT, FNYEAQ (reference sequence). The CDR3 nucleotides are TGTGCCAGCAGCTGGACTAGCGGTAGCACAGATACGCAGTATTTT. Its translation: CASSWTSGSTDTQYF.

Many counts were recorded for this clonotype. V and J are TRBV20-1 and TRBJ1-5; a possible D gene is TRBD1 (5 bases). CDR3 length: 13 amino acids. Germline values: CDR1 DFQATT, CDR2 SNEGSKA (reference sequence). V lost 4 bases and J 6 bases, leaving 13 bases between the germline ends. The CDR3 nucleotides read TGCAGTGCTACGGTTCCGGGGGGTCAGCCCCAGCATTTT. This encodes CSATVPGGQPQHF.

This clonotype was detected ten times or more. The chain joins TRBV4-1 to TRBJ2-7; 11 bases match TRBD2. Germline V gene lookup returns CDR1 MGHRA and CDR2 YSYEKL. CDR3 size: 14 residues. Losses at the gene ends were 5 bases for V and 5 bases for J; bases not matched to a gene: 5. CDR3 nucleotide sequence: TGCGCCAGCAGCACAACTAGCGGGAGCGACGAGCAGTACTTC. It yields the protein CASSTTSGSDEQYF.

The V gene is TRBV5-1, the J gene TRBJ2-7; 10 bases map to TRBD1. CDR1 and CDR2 from the germline V gene are SGHRS and YFSETQ. Trimming removed 4 bases from V and 0 bases from J; junction bases left unmatched: 7. The CDR3 runs 16 residues. The CDR3 DNA follows: TGCGCCAGCAGCATCCGGGACAGGGGAAGCTCCTACGAGCAGTACTTC. Protein sequence: CASSIRDRGSSYEQYF. The variable domain in full, with the rest retrieved from reference TRBV5-1 and TRBJ2-7, is KAGVTQTPRYLIKTRGQQVTLSCSPISGHRSVSWYQQTPGQGLQFLFEYFSETQRNKGNFPGRFSGRQFSNSRSEMNVSTLELGDSALYLCASSIRDRGSSYEQYFGPGTRLTVT.

Comments on this clonotype: The conserved phenylalanine or tryptophan is not found at the CDR3 terminus, so this likely reflects a read error. The genes are TRBV7-9 and TRBJ2-1; TRBD1 is a possible D gene (7 bases). The CDR3 length is 16 residues. CDR1 SEHNR and CDR2 FQNEAQ come from the germline V gene (reference sequence). Between the trimmed V and J ends, which lost 5 bases and 7 bases, there was a span of 21 bases. This chain's CDR3 is CASSPLDQGGLNEQFL. For the CDR3, the DNA is TGTGCCAGCAGCCCTCTTGATCAGGGGGGATTGAATGAGCAGTTCTTA.

This clonotype was counted many times. The J gene is TRBJ2-1, the V gene TRBV2, with D tentatively TRBD2 (5 bases). The germline gives CDR1 SNHLY, CDR2 FYNNEI. This CDR3 contains 14 residues. Trimming removed 6 bases from V and 4 bases from J, with 13 bases in between. The CDR3 DNA reads as TGTGCCAGCAGGGACTCTAGCCAATACAATGAGCAGTTCTTC. This translates into CASRDSSQYNEQFF.

With regard to this clonotype: A single base separates this from a much larger clone, so it may be a read error. It is likely a read error, because the conserved phenylalanine at the end of the CDR3 is missing. CDR3 residues: CASSYSGTNYGYTL. The CDR3 nucleotides read TGTGCCAGCAGTTATTCCGGGACCAACTATGGCTACACCCTC. The V call is TRBV6-5, the J call TRBJ1-2; D perhaps matches TRBD1 (5 bases). This CDR3 contains 14 residues. Germline assignment: CDR1 MNHEY and CDR2 SVGAGI. Trimming cost V 3 bases and J 2 bases, with 10 bases left between them.

CDR3 DNA sequence: TGCGCCAGCAGCTTGGCTACACGGGAGAGGGAGACCCAGTACTTC. Amino acids: CASSLATRERETQYF. The J gene is TRBJ2-5, the V gene TRBV5-1, with a weak D call TRBD2 (6 bases). The CDR3 spans 15 residues. Trimming cost V 0 bases and J 5 bases, with 14 bases left between them. The germline gives CDR1 SGHRS, CDR2 YFSETQ.

The chain combines TRBV4-1 with TRBJ2-1; no firm D call. The CDR3 loop spans 13 amino acids. Between the trimmed V and J ends, which lost 3 bases and 3 bases, there was a span of 6 bases. Germline V gives CDR1 MGHRA, CDR2 YSYEKL. The CDR3 coding sequence is TGCGCCAGCAGCCAGTTGGTCTACAATGAGCAGTTCTTC. Amino acid sequence: CASSQLVYNEQFF.

The chain couples TRBV6-2 or TRBV6-3 to TRBJ2-1; 13 nucleotides line up with TRBD2. Trimming cost V 5 bases and J 7 bases; bases outside gene matches: 5. Germline V lookup: CDR1 MNHEY, CDR2 SVGEGT. The CDR3 spans 15 residues. CDR3 sequence (DNA): TGTGCCAGCAGTGTGACTAGCGGGGGGTGGAATGAGCAGTTCTTC. Amino acid sequence: CASSVTSGGWNEQFF.

This clonotype was detected ten times or more. The CDR3 region has the DNA TGCAGTGCCCAACAGGGAATTCAAGATGGCTACACCTTC. Its protein is CSAQQGIQDGYTF. The chain links TRBV20-1 to TRBJ1-2, with D perhaps TRBD1 (6 bases). The CDR3 consists of 13 residues. V lost 6 bases to trimming and J lost 6 bases, with 17 bases between them. The V gene's germline CDR1 is DFQATT and CDR2 SNEGSKA (reference sequence).

This clonotype came up many times. This chain connects TRBV24-1 to TRBJ2-6; possible D gene TRBD2, 6 bases. The CDR3 extends over 15 amino acids. Between the trimmed V and J ends, which lost 9 bases and 0 bases, there was a span of 11 bases. Germline CDR1 is KGHDR and CDR2 is SFDVKD. The CDR3 region is CATSAGISGANVLTF. The CDR3 DNA reads as TGTGCCACCTCTGCGGGGATCTCTGGGGCCAACGTCCTGACTTTC.

This chain joins TRBV2 and TRBJ2-1; TRBD1 matches 8 bases. The trim removed 4 bases at V and 9 bases at J, leaving 11 bases unmatched. Germline lookup yields CDR1 SNHLY and CDR2 FYNNEI. The CDR3 consists of 15 residues. This chain's CDR3 is CASSAETGVISEQFF. CDR3 DNA sequence: TGTGCCAGCAGTGCCGAGACAGGGGTGATTAGTGAGCAGTTCTTC.

This chain uses TRBV20-1 with TRBJ1-3; a possible D gene is TRBD1 (6 bases). V was trimmed by 2 bases and J by 0 bases, leaving 11 bases between them. The V gene's germline CDR1 is DFQATT and CDR2 SNEGSKA (reference sequence). The CDR3 is 15 residues long. CDR3 sequence (DNA): TGCAGTGCTAGAAGGACAGAAAACTCTGGAAACACCATATATTTT. Its translation is CSARRTENSGNTIYF.